One and the same sample provided the 24 T cell receptor beta chains below, sequenced in a study of blood T cell repertoires in COVID-19. Data came from immunoSEQ multiplex PCR; TCRdb stores just in-frame clones and leaves some out. The sample shows some 120,000 clones, more than 70% of them seen only once. Sequencing was performed on peripheral blood. Receptors were obtained from a human donor in a cohort sampled during active COVID-19.

A word on this clone: At the DNA level, this CDR3 is encoded by other sequences in the same sample as well. V gene TRBV27 combines with J gene TRBJ1-4; possibly TRBD1 for D (5 bases). This CDR3 is built from 14 residues. The germline gives CDR1 MNHEY, CDR2 SMNVEV (reference sequence). Trimming removed 2 bases at V and 7 bases at J, with 11 bases between. The CDR3 DNA reads TGTGCCAGCAGTTTAGGGCAGGGCGGTGAAAAACTGTTTTTT. This sequence encodes CASSLGQGGEKLFF.

The rearrangement links TRBV28 to TRBJ1-4; 8 nucleotides match TRBD1. CDR1 and CDR2 from the germline V gene are MDHEN and SYDVKM. The V segment lost 6 bases and the J segment 8 bases; nucleotides outside the gene matches: 8. The CDR3 is made up of 14 amino acids. The CDR3 protein is CASSLTGEEEKLFF. DNA for the CDR3: TGTGCCAGCAGCTTGACAGGGGAGGAAGAAAAACTGTTTTTT.

Only a few counts were recorded for this clone. The V and J genes are TRBV18 and TRBJ1-6, with a possible D match to TRBD1 (6 bases). Between the trimmed V and J ends, which lost 4 bases and 7 bases, there was a span of 11 bases. This CDR3 has 14 residues. CDR1 and CDR2 from the germline V gene are KGHSH and LQKENI. The CDR3 DNA reads as TGTGCCAGCTCACTACGGGACACAAATTCACCCCTCCACTTT. Translating gives CASSLRDTNSPLHF. Using reference TRBV18 and TRBJ1-6 for the parts outside the CDR3, the full variable domain is NAGVMQNPRHLVRRRGQEARLRCSPMKGHSHVYWYRQLPEEGLKFMVYLQKENIIDESGMPKERFSAEFPKEGPSILRIQQVVRGDSAAYFCASSLRDTNSPLHFGNGTRLTVT.

This clone was picked up one time. The chain carries TRBV5-6 and TRBJ2-7; the D is unclear. Trimming stripped 0 bases from V and 5 bases from J, with 12 bases between. Germline V gene data show CDR1 as SGHDT and CDR2 as YYEEEE. The CDR3 consists of 14 residues. CDR3 in amino acids: CASSLVALDHEQYF. For the CDR3, the DNA is TGTGCCAGCAGCTTGGTGGCCCTAGACCACGAGCAGTACTTC.

V and J are TRBV27 and TRBJ2-7, with D uncertain. CDR1 and CDR2 from the germline V gene are MNHEY and SMNVEV (reference sequence). The CDR3 covers 14 residues. V lost 2 bases, J lost 1 base, and 9 bases lay in between. CDR3 loop: CASSLVSRSYEQYF. The CDR3 DNA reads as TGTGCCAGCAGTTTAGTCTCCCGTTCCTACGAGCAGTACTTC.

The J gene is TRBJ1-2, the V gene TRBV5-1; TRBD1 might be the D (5 bases). The CDR3 totals 15 residues. V lost 1 base and J 4 bases, leaving 14 bases between the germline ends. Germline V lookup: CDR1 SGHRS, CDR2 YFSETQ. The CDR3 sequence is CASSLRVTGGYGYTF. DNA for the CDR3: TGCGCCAGCAGCTTGAGAGTAACGGGGGGCTATGGCTACACCTTC.

The rearrangement joins TRBV6-5 to TRBJ1-1; no definite D call. The length of the CDR3 is 14 residues. From germline, CDR1 is MNHEY and CDR2 SVGAGI. Trimming pared 6 bases from V and 4 bases from J, leaving 15 bases between. The CDR3 here is CASREGHPGTEAFF. The CDR3 region has the DNA TGTGCCAGCAGAGAGGGCCACCCGGGCACTGAAGCTTTCTTT.

The V and J genes are TRBV5-1 and TRBJ1-5; 10 nucleotides line up with TRBD1. Trimming cost V 4 bases and J 10 bases; bases outside gene matches: 11. This CDR3 comprises 15 residues. CDR1 SGHRS and CDR2 YFSETQ come from the germline V gene. Here the CDR3 reads CASSPGTGDLHPQHF. For the CDR3, the DNA is TGCGCCAGCAGCCCCGGGACAGGGGACCTGCACCCCCAGCATTTT. Combining the CDR3 with reference TRBV5-1 and TRBJ1-5 gives the whole variable domain KAGVTQTPRYLIKTRGQQVTLSCSPISGHRSVSWYQQTPGQGLQFLFEYFSETQRNKGNFPGRFSGRQFSNSRSEMNVSTLELGDSALYLCASSPGTGDLHPQHFGDGTRLSIL.

J is TRBJ1-1 and V is TRBV6-5, with 7 bases fitting TRBD1. J was trimmed by 7 bases and V by 0 bases; bases with no gene match: 5. CDR1 and CDR2 from the germline V gene are MNHEY and SVGAGI. There are 14 residues in the CDR3. The CDR3: CASSYSQGVNEAFF. CDR3 bases: TGTGCCAGCAGTTACTCCCAGGGGGTGAATGAAGCTTTCTTT.

V gene TRBV4-2 combines with J gene TRBJ2-7; 9 nucleotides align to TRBD2. The CDR3 is 18 residues long. CDR1 and CDR2 (germline): LGHNA, YNFKEQ. After removal of 4 bases from V and 2 bases from J, the junction contained 15 bases not matched to a gene. This CDR3 reads CASSRRATVREGTYEQYF. The CDR3 region has the DNA TGTGCCAGCAGCCGCCGAGCGACAGTGCGGGAGGGAACCTACGAGCAGTACTTC.

The chain combines TRBV7-2 with TRBJ1-4; TRBD1 matches at 10 bases. Looked up from germline, CDR1 is SGHTA and CDR2 is FQGNSA. CDR3 size: 15 residues. V shed 3 bases and J 7 bases; nucleotides not matched to a gene: 5. CDR3 sequence reads: CASSFDRGRSEKLFF. CDR3 DNA sequence: TGTGCCAGCAGCTTTGACAGGGGGCGAAGTGAAAAACTGTTTTTT.

Turning to this clone: Without the conserved terminal phenylalanine or tryptophan, this CDR3 likely stems from a read error. No DNA is shown, since the ends of the CDR3 on it are uncertain; the CDR3 is the one TCRdb lists. The rearrangement links TRBV23-1 to TRBJ1-6; the tabulated D call, TRBD1, remains unverified against the DNA. TRBV23-1 belongs to the ORF category, with a function that is uncertain. 11 amino acids form the CDR3, both terminal residues included. The CDR3 here is CASGHRDRFTV.

The chain links TRBV29-1 to TRBJ2-1; 7 bases line up with TRBD1. The CDR3 is 11 amino acids. The trim removed 5 bases at V and 8 bases at J, leaving 3 bases unmatched. The germline V gene encodes CDR1 SQVTM and CDR2 ANQGSEA. CDR3 in DNA: TGCAGCGTTCACAGGGGAGATGAGCAGTTCTTC. The encoded protein is CSVHRGDEQFF.

This clone has a handful of counts. The chain links TRBV3-1 (or the pseudogene TRBV3-2) to TRBJ2-3; D remains unclear. V dropped 1 base and J dropped 10 bases, with 9 bases sitting between them. CDR3 length: 12 amino acids. Germline V gene sequence: CDR1 LGHDT, CDR2 YNNKEL (reference sequence). As DNA, the CDR3 is TGTGCCAGCAGCCAAGGAGTGATTGCGCAGTATTTT. It codes for CASSQGVIAQYF.

The V and J genes are TRBV6-2 or TRBV6-3 and TRBJ2-7; 8 bases agree with TRBD2. V shed 5 bases, J shed 0 bases, and the junction held 9 bases outside the gene matches. There are 16 residues in the CDR3. Germline V gene sequence: CDR1 MNHEY, CDR2 SVGEGT. CDR3 amino acids: CASSNVQRGFSYEQYF. The CDR3 bases are TGTGCCAGCAGTAACGTTCAGCGGGGGTTCTCCTACGAGCAGTACTTC.

The table lists this clone with a few counts. This rearrangement joins TRBV28 to TRBJ2-6; possible D gene TRBD2, 6 bases. The CDR3 runs 18 residues. Germline-derived CDR1 and CDR2 are MDHEN and SYDVKM. V was shortened by 1 base and J by 3 bases, with 16 bases between the two germline ends. The DNA of the CDR3 is TGTGCCAGCAGTTTATCCCACGGGGGTTCAGGTGGGGCCAACGTCCTGACTTTC. Its protein is CASSLSHGGSGGANVLTF. Variable domain in full (rest from reference TRBV28 and TRBJ2-6): DVKVTQSSRYLVKRTGEKVFLECVQDMDHENMFWYRQDPGLGLRLIYFSYDVKMKEKGDIPEGYSVSREKKERFSLILESASTNQTSMYLCASSLSHGGSGGANVLTFGAGSRLTVL.

J is TRBJ1-5 and V is TRBV3-1 (or the pseudogene TRBV3-2); D unresolved. There are 13 residues in the CDR3. Per germline, CDR1 LGHDT and CDR2 YNNKEL (reference sequence). The ends were cut back, 4 bases at V and 6 bases at J, with 10 bases in the middle. This CDR3 reads CASSRQAPQPQHF. The CDR3 coding sequence is TGTGCCAGCAGCCGTCAGGCCCCTCAGCCCCAGCATTTT.

The CDR3 DNA reads TGTGCCAGCAAGCTAGGGGGTTCCTACGAGCAGTACTTC. Its protein is CASKLGGSYEQYF. The chain uses TRBV6-6 and TRBJ2-7, with D perhaps matching TRBD1 (6 bases). Germline CDR1 and CDR2: MNHNY and SVGAGI (reference sequence). CDR3 size: 13 residues. Trimming left V 7 bases short and J 1 base short, with 11 bases between.

This chain uses TRBV28 with TRBJ2-6; D remains unclear. The CDR3 runs 13 residues. CDR1 and CDR2 (germline): MDHEN, SYDVKM. V was cut by 7 bases and J by 0 bases, with 4 bases left in between. The DNA for the CDR3 is TGTGCCAGCATTAACTCTGGGGCCAACGTCCTGACTTTC. It is translated as CASINSGANVLTF.

The V gene is TRBV27, the J gene TRBJ2-7; TRBD2 is a possible D gene (5 bases). Between the trimmed V and J ends, which lost 4 bases and 4 bases, there was a span of 14 bases. Germline CDR1 reads MNHEY; CDR2 reads SMNVEV (reference sequence). This CDR3 spans 14 amino acids. CDR3 DNA: TGTGCCAGCAGTTCTACTAGTGGGGTTTACGAGCAGTACTTC. Translating gives CASSSTSGVYEQYF.

The chain recombines TRBV14 with TRBJ2-1; TRBD2 agrees at 10 bases. Looked up from germline, CDR1 is SGHDN and CDR2 is FVKESK. This CDR3 region has 16 residues. Trimming cost V 2 bases and J 10 bases; bases outside gene matches: 11. CDR3 protein: CASSQLAGGPLGEQFF. CDR3 bases: TGTGCCAGCAGCCAATTAGCGGGGGGCCCTCTAGGGGAGCAGTTCTTC.

The chain carries TRBV28 and TRBJ2-1; maybe TRBD1 (5 bases). The CDR3 runs 17 residues. Germline-derived CDR1 and CDR2 are MDHEN and SYDVKM. Trimming stripped 7 bases from V and 0 bases from J, with 19 bases between. CDR3 sequence: CASKSDHLGASYNEQFF. CDR3 nucleotides: TGTGCCAGCAAAAGCGACCACCTTGGGGCCTCCTACAATGAGCAGTTCTTC.

The V and J genes are TRBV30 and TRBJ1-4; D may be TRBD1 (6 bases). Germline V CDR1 and CDR2: GTSNPN, SVGIG (reference sequence). V shed 7 bases and J shed 0 bases, with 9 bases lying between them. The CDR3 covers 13 residues. CDR3 bases: TGTGCCTTTTACAGGGCAACTAATGAAAAACTGTTTTTT. Protein: CAFYRATNEKLFF.

The chain couples TRBV29-1 to TRBJ1-5, with 9 bases lining up with TRBD1. This CDR3 is built from 13 residues. CDR1 is SQVTM, CDR2 ANQGSEA, per germline. J was trimmed by 6 bases and V by 6 bases; bases with no gene match: 6. CDR3 in amino acids: CSVAGDRAQPQHF. Here the CDR3 DNA reads TGCAGCGTCGCAGGGGACAGGGCTCAGCCCCAGCATTTT.